The text below deals with one T cell receptor beta chain. The sample carries other DNA sequences with the same CDR3. These data belong to a study of blood T cell repertoires in COVID-19. V gave up 3 bases and J gave up 4 bases, with 7 bases separating them. This CDR3 contains 13 residues. Germline V gene data show CDR1 as LGHDT and CDR2 as YNNKEL (reference sequence). Cohort 3 donors counted as recovered after two negative PCRs, clearance, or resolved symptoms. Method: immunoSEQ multiplex PCR; TCRdb's copy keeps in-frame clones and lacks some. The table has some 430,000 clones, less than 95% seen once; the top ten hold about 0.63%.

The TCR originated in a young man who had recovered from COVID-19. The genes are TRBV3-1 (or the pseudogene TRBV3-2) and TRBJ1-5, with unresolved D. The sequenced sample was PBMCs or T cells enriched from blood (not recorded which). CDR3 nucleotides: TGTGCCAGCAGCCAGGGAGGGAATCAGCCCCAGCATTTT. Translation: CASSQGGNQPQHF.